The 7 T cell receptor beta chains in this list originate from one sample, sequenced in a study of blood T cell repertoires in COVID-19. The data were produced by immunoSEQ multiplex PCR, yet TCRdb's version contains in-frame clones alone and is incomplete. The repertoire holds hundreds of thousands of clones, with approximately 90% as singletons. The specimen sequenced was peripheral blood. The receptors derive from a woman younger than 35 who had recovered from COVID-19.

In this sample, this clone turned up once. V is TRBV19 and J is TRBJ2-1; 10 bases match TRBD2. Germline V gene sequence: CDR1 LNHDA, CDR2 SQIVND (reference sequence). The CDR3 totals 15 residues. With V trimmed by 5 bases and J by 7 bases, 8 bases remained unmatched. This chain's CDR3 is CASSLTSGRENEQFF. Here the CDR3 DNA reads TGTGCCAGTAGTCTAACAAGCGGGAGGGAGAATGAGCAGTTCTTC.

This clone was observed a single time. This sequence joins TRBV21-1 and TRBJ2-7; the table gives TRBD2 as D, unverified against the DNA. TRBV21-1 is termed a pseudogene. The CDR3 loop spans 16 amino acids. DNA of the CDR3: TGTGCCAGCAGCAAAGGGGGAGGAAAAGGGAACTACGAGCAGTACGTC. It specifies CASSKGGGKGNYEQYV.

The V and J genes are TRBV24-1 and TRBJ2-3; D call uncertain. The CDR3 is 15 amino acids. V was cut by 3 bases and J by 4 bases, with 13 bases left in between. Germline CDR1 and CDR2: KGHDR and SFDVKD. This CDR3 reads CATSDHRRGADTQYF. The CDR3 region has the DNA TGTGCCACCAGTGATCATCGCCGAGGAGCAGATACGCAGTATTTT.

Only one count was recorded for this clone. The chain joins TRBV7-9 to TRBJ2-3; 8 bases align to TRBD2. Germline CDR1 reads SEHNR; CDR2 reads FQNEAQ (reference sequence). Unmatched junction bases numbered 9, after V lost 5 bases and J lost 2 bases. CDR3 size: 16 residues. CDR3 sequence (DNA): TGTGCCAGCAGCCCGCCCTGGGGACTAGACACAGATACGCAGTATTTT. Its protein product is CASSPPWGLDTDTQYF.

This chain connects TRBV3-1 (or the pseudogene TRBV3-2) to TRBJ2-1, with 14 bases lining up with TRBD2. The germline V gene has CDR1 LGHDT and CDR2 YNNKEL (reference sequence). This CDR3 region has 16 residues. V shed 3 bases, J shed 6 bases, and the junction held 4 bases outside the gene matches. The CDR3 loop is CASSQKGLAGGNEQFF. The DNA of the CDR3 is TGTGCCAGCAGCCAGAAAGGACTAGCGGGAGGCAATGAGCAGTTCTTC.

This clone was picked up one time. The chain uses TRBV14 and TRBJ2-1; tentative D call: TRBD1 (5 bases). V was trimmed by 0 bases and J by 4 bases, leaving 10 bases between them. This CDR3 is 15 amino acids long. CDR1 and CDR2 (germline): SGHDN, FVKESK. The CDR3 DNA reads TGTGCCAGCAGCCAAGAGTCAGGGCTGTACAATGAGCAGTTCTTC. This sequence encodes CASSQESGLYNEQFF.

V gene TRBV11-3 combines with J gene TRBJ1-1, with D hard to call. Germline V CDR1 and CDR2: SGHNT, YENEEA. This CDR3 comprises 13 residues. V was shortened by 5 bases and J by 1 base, with 8 bases between the two germline ends. CDR3 in DNA: TGTGCCAGCAGCGACTTTGGGAACACTGAAGCTTTCTTT. Its protein product is CASSDFGNTEAFF.